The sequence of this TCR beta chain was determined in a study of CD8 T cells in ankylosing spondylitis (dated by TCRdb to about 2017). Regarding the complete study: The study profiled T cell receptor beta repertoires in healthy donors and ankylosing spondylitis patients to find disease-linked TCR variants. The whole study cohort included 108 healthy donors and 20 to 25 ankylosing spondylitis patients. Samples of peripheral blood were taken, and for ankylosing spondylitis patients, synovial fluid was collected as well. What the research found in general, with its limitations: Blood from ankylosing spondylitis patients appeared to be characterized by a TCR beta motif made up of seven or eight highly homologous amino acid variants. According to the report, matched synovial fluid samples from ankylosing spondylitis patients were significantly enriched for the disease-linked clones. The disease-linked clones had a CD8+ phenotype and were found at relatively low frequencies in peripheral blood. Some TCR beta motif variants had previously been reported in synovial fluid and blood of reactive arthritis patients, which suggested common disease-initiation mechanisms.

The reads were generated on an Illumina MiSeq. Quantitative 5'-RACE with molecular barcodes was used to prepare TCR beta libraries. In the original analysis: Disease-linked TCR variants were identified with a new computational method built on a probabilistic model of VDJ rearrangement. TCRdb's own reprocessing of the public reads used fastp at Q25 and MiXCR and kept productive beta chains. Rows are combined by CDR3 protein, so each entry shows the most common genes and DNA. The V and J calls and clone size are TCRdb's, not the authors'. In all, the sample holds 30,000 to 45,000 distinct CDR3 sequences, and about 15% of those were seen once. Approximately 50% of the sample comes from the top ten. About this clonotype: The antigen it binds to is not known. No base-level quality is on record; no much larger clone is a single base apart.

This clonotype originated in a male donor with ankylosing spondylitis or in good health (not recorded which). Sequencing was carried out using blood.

The CDR3 region has the sequence CASSLGQGRNEQFF. The nucleotides read TGTGCCAGCAGCTTAGGACAGGGGAGGAATGAGCAGTTCTTC. The chain is assembled from TRBV4-2 and TRBJ2-1; 9 nucleotides in the junction match TRBD1. V lost 5 bases and J lost 7 bases, and the count of bases not matched to a germline gene is 6. CDR1 and CDR2, looked up from the germline V gene, are LGHNA and YNFKEQ. The CDR3 runs 14 amino acids, cysteine and phenylalanine included. Of all the DNA, just the CDR3 is kept, 42 bases in frame from base 1.